This TCR beta chain was identified during a study of cytomegalovirus exposure and HLA in healthy donors. Study-wide results and limits: The authors reported that TCR beta sequences could predict HLA-A and HLA-B alleles. These predictions were accurate for most subjects in the first cohort. Fewer N-insertions than the 666-donor mean were reportedly shown by an Asian-associated ancestry cluster in a later analysis. Confirmation in vitro established that a few CMV-associated chains were specific for CMV antigens.

Primers for the PCR totalled 60 Vbeta and 13 Jbeta. Profiled with immunoSEQ multiplex PCR; TCRdb holds only in-frame clones, not every one. The sample shows 210,000 or so clones, roughly 89% of them seen only once. A remark on this clone: Its specificity is not known.

In nominal health when sampled, donors likely had unrecorded immune exposures nonetheless. The CDR3 has 12 amino acids. Germline V gene data show CDR1 as SEHNR and CDR2 as FQNEAQ (reference sequence). V shed 4 bases, J shed 15 bases, and the junction held 9 bases outside the gene matches. V usage is TRBV7-9 and J usage is TRBJ1-5; 7 nucleotides line up with TRBD1. The sequence derives from a woman aged 18-35 years in good health and CMV-seronegative. The sample consisted of PBMCs. The CDR3 is CASSWSGGKLHF. The DNA of the CDR3 is TGTGCCAGCAGCTGGTCAGGGGGGAAATTGCATTTT.